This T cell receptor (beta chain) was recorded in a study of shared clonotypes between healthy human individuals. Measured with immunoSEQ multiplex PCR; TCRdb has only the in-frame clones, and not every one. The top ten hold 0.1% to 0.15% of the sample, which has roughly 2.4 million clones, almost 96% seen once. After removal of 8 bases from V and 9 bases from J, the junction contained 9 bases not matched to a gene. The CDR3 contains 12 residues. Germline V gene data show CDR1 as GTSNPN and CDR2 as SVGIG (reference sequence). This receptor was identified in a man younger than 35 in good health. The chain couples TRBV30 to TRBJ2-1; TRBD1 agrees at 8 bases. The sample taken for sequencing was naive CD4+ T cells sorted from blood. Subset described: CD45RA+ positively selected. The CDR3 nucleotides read TGTGCCGTAGACAGGGGTTTGGGTGAGCAGTTCTTC. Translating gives CAVDRGLGEQFF.